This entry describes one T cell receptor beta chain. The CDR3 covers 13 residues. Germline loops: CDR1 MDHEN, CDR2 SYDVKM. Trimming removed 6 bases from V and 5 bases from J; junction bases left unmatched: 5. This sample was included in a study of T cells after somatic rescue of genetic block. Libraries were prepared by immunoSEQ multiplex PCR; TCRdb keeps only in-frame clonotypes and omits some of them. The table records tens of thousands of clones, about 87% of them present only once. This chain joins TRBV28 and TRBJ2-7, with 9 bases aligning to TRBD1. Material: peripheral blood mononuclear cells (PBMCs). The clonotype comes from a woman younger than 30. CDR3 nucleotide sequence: TGTGCCAGCAGGGGGACAGGGTATAACGAGCAGTACTTC. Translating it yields CASRGTGYNEQYF.